Reported below is one T cell receptor (beta chain). Its antigen is as yet unknown. Profiling relied on immunoSEQ multiplex PCR, and the TCRdb table lists in-frame clones only, not all of them. The sample holds 50,000 to 70,000 clones, 54% seen once. The data derive from a study of cytotoxic CD8 clonotypes in ibrutinib-treated CLL. Study overall: Timing of response sample collection was a median around 13 months after treatment start, with a range of 6 to 36. Samples showed on average around 240,000 productive templates and 90,000 or so productive rearrangements.

Study outcomes and limitations: Clonality went higher at ibrutinib response and then dropped back toward baseline at progression.

The CDR3 contains 15 residues. The germline V gene has CDR1 MGHRA and CDR2 YSYEKL. The germline V and J ends were trimmed by 4 bases and 2 bases, with 15 bases remaining between them. This clonotype was sampled from a human donor with chronic lymphocytic leukemia. This chain uses TRBV4-1 with TRBJ2-7; D is perhaps TRBD2 (5 bases). The input for sequencing was PBMCs, taken at disease progression, from a patient treated with ibrutinib. CDR3 residues: CASSRNPGVPYEQYF. The DNA for the CDR3 is TGCGCCAGCAGCCGAAATCCCGGGGTTCCCTACGAGCAGTACTTC.